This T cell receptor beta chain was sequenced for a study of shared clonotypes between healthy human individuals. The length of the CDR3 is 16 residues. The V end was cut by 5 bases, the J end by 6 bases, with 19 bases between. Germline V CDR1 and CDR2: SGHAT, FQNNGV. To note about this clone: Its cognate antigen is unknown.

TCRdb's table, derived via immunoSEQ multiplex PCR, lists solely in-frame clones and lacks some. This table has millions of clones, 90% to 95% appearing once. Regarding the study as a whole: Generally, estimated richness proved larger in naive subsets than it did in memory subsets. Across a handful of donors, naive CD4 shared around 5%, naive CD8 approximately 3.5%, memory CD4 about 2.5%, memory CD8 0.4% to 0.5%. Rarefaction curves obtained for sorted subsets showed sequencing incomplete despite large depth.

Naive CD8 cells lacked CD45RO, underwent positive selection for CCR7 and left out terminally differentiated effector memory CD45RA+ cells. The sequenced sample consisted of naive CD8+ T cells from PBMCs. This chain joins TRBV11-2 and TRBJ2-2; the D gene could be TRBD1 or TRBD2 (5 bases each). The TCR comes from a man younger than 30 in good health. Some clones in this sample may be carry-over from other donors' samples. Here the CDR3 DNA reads TGTGCCAGCAGCGCGCCGAGTTTGCGAGGGGCCGGGGAGCTGTTTTTT. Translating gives CASSAPSLRGAGELFF.